One and the same sample provided the 13 T cell receptor beta chains below, sequenced in a study of T cells in lung cancer brain metastases. Produced via immunoSEQ multiplex PCR; TCRdb's table is partial and in-frame only. Found here are thousands of clones, around 83% of them singletons; the top ten hold around 3.2%. Sequencing was performed on tumor tissue from the primary lung tumor. The receptor set was obtained from a woman between 45 and 65 years old with non-small cell lung cancer.

V gene TRBV11-2 combines with J gene TRBJ1-1, with unresolved D. V was shortened by 2 bases and J by 6 bases, with 19 bases between the two germline ends. Per the germline V gene, CDR1 is SGHAT and CDR2 is FQNNGV. CDR3 length: 16 amino acids. CDR3 nucleotides: TGTGCCAGCAGCTTATCCCTCGGGTCGAAGGGCGCTGAAGCTTTCTTT. Translating gives CASSLSLGSKGAEAFF.

The chain recombines TRBV9 with TRBJ1-1; D is uncertain. The V and J ends lost 6 bases and 0 bases respectively, with 12 bases between them. There are 14 residues in the CDR3. Germline V gives CDR1 SGDLS, CDR2 YYNGEE. The CDR3 spells CASNRVGLNTEAFF. In DNA, the CDR3 is TGTGCCAGCAACCGGGTGGGGTTGAACACTGAAGCTTTCTTT.

The genes are TRBV18 and TRBJ1-3, with D hard to call. Between the trimmed V and J ends, which lost 3 bases and 0 bases, there was a span of 6 bases. Per the germline V gene, CDR1 is KGHSH and CDR2 is LQKENI. The CDR3 extends over 14 amino acids. CDR3: CASSPQVSGNTIYF. Here the CDR3 DNA reads TGTGCCAGCTCACCTCAGGTCTCTGGAAACACCATATATTTT.

J is TRBJ1-1 and V is TRBV2; 7 bases are a match to TRBD1. The V gene end was trimmed by 5 bases and the J gene end by 3 bases; junction bases not matched to a gene: 6. The CDR3 covers 14 residues. Germline V gives CDR1 SNHLY, CDR2 FYNNEI. The CDR3 coding sequence is TGTGCCAGCAGTTCGATCAGGGGGGACACTGAAGCTTTCTTT. Translation: CASSSIRGDTEAFF.

In nucleotides, the CDR3 is TGTGCCAGCAGTGTTGAAGTCAACACCGGGGAGCTGTTTTTT. This gives the protein CASSVEVNTGELFF. The V call is TRBV6-4, the J call TRBJ2-2; D is unclear. Germline V CDR1 and CDR2: MRHNA, SNTAGT. Trimming cost V 4 bases and J 2 bases, with 8 bases left between them. There are 14 residues in the CDR3.

The J gene is TRBJ1-2, the V gene TRBV6-6, with D possibly TRBD1 on 6 matching bases. CDR3 length equals 13 residues. Looked up from germline, CDR1 is MNHNY and CDR2 is SVGAGI (reference sequence). V was cut by 7 bases and J by 8 bases, with 17 bases left in between. CDR3 DNA sequence: TGTGCCAGCATATCGGGAGGGGGAGAGGGCTACACCTTC. It encodes CASISGGGEGYTF.

This clone was counted a few times. The rearrangement uses TRBV5-1 and TRBJ2-1, with 12 nucleotides matching TRBD2. The germline V gene encodes CDR1 SGHRS and CDR2 YFSETQ. The junction had 9 bases not matched to a gene; V was cut back by 4 bases and J by 7 bases. This CDR3 contains 16 residues. This chain's CDR3 is CASSVETSGSWNEQFF. CDR3 in DNA: TGCGCCAGCAGCGTCGAGACTAGCGGGAGTTGGAATGAGCAGTTCTTC.

The chain has TRBV5-6 and TRBJ2-4; tentative D call: TRBD1 (6 bases). Looked up from germline, CDR1 is SGHDT and CDR2 is YYEEEE. Between the trimmed V and J ends, which lost 0 bases and 5 bases, there was a span of 9 bases. The CDR3 is made up of 14 amino acids. The chain's CDR3 is CASSLDRVENIQYF. The CDR3 DNA follows: TGTGCCAGCAGCTTGGACAGGGTGGAAAACATTCAGTACTTC.

The sample holds one count of this clone. CDR3 coding DNA: TGTGCCAGCAGCTTCGTAATGGGCGGGGGGGCATTTGAGCAGTTCTTC. Translation gives CASSFVMGGGAFEQFF. V gene TRBV7-9 combines with J gene TRBJ2-1; 9 nucleotides align to TRBD2. The CDR3 length is 16 residues. Germline assignment: CDR1 SEHNR and CDR2 FQNEAQ (reference sequence). After removal of 3 bases from V and 9 bases from J, the junction contained 12 bases not matched to a gene. Combining the CDR3 with reference TRBV7-9 and TRBJ2-1 gives the whole variable domain DTGVSQNPRHKITKRGQNVTFRCDPISEHNRLYWYRQTLGQGPEFLTYFQNEAQLEKSRLLSDRFSAERPKGSFSTLEIQRTEQGDSAMYLCASSFVMGGGAFEQFFGPGTRLTVL.

This rearrangement joins TRBV10-2 to TRBJ2-2, with TRBD2 matching over 10 bases. The CDR3 consists of 16 residues. V shed 6 bases and J 6 bases; nucleotides not matched to a gene: 10. In germline, CDR1 is WSHSY, CDR2 SAAADI. CDR3 in DNA: TGCGCCAGCAGGGAATCTAGCGGGAGTGGCGCCGGGGAGCTGTTTTTT. Protein product: CASRESSGSGAGELFF.

This clone was found a few times. The chain combines TRBV6-4 with TRBJ2-3; 7 nucleotides match TRBD2. Trimming cost V 3 bases and J 4 bases; bases outside gene matches: 7. CDR3 size: 15 residues. CDR1 is MRHNA, CDR2 SNTAGT, per germline. The CDR3 protein is CASSESPGGADTQYF. CDR3 DNA sequence: TGTGCCAGCAGTGAATCGCCGGGAGGAGCAGATACGCAGTATTTT.

The V and J genes are TRBV9 and TRBJ2-7; D uncertain. CDR1 and CDR2 (germline): SGDLS, YYNGEE. CDR3 length: 14 residues. The V gene lost 0 bases and the J gene lost 0 bases, with 7 bases spanning the gap. CDR3 in DNA: TGTGCCAGCAGCGTAGACGCGGTCTCCTACGAGCAGTACTTC. Its translation is CASSVDAVSYEQYF.

The chain carries TRBV7-2 and TRBJ2-7; D gene ambiguous. V shed 0 bases and J shed 3 bases, with 12 bases lying between them. From germline, CDR1 is SGHTA and CDR2 FQGNSA. The CDR3 spans 15 residues. CDR3 nucleotide sequence: TGTGCCAGCAGCTTAGCGCTCCAGAACTTCTACGAGCAGTACTTC. This sequence encodes CASSLALQNFYEQYF.